This T cell receptor (beta chain) was identified during a study of regulatory T cells in long-lasting Graves disease. Combining iRepertoire HTBI primers with Arm-PCR of CDR3 regions, the authors built TCR beta libraries. TCRdb independently ran MiXCR on the multiplex PCR reads; one entry per CDR3 protein. Of around 430,000 distinct CDR3 sequences in the sample, about 20% are singletons; the top ten hold around 13%. The time point here: persistent/refractory GD, antithyroid drugs over 5 years with positive TRAb. Extracted PBMC RNA gave rise to the TCR library. The sample consisted of peripheral blood mononuclear cells (PBMCs), taken when the disease was refractory, from a patient treated with antithyroid drugs. This clonotype was obtained from a female donor with Graves disease.

CDR3 sequence (DNA): TGTGCCAGCAGCTTGGGGACCGCCGGGCTGGGTGAGCAGTTCTTC. Encoded protein: CASSLGTAGLGEQFF. The V gene is TRBV7-3, the J gene TRBJ2-1, with D tentatively TRBD1 or TRBD2 (5 bases each). V shed 3 bases and J shed 9 bases, with 18 bases lying between them. Germline values: CDR1 SGHTA, CDR2 FQGTGA. This CDR3 spans 15 amino acids.